The 24 T cell receptor beta chains given below trace back to one sample, sequenced in a study of radiation and T cells in renal cell carcinoma. The time point: baseline pretreatment blood. Treatment specified: 15 Gy SBRT to primary tumor, nephrectomy 4 weeks later. Libraries were prepared by immunoSEQ multiplex PCR; TCRdb keeps only in-frame clonotypes and omits some of them. The table has 130,000 or so clones, over 65% seen once. The source was blood, collected from a patient whose treatment included radiotherapy and nephrectomy. The receptors here all came from a woman in her forties or fifties with renal cell carcinoma.

Only one count was recorded for this clone. The rearrangement joins TRBV15 to TRBJ2-1; 8 nucleotides match TRBD2. Germline CDR1 and CDR2: LNHNV and YYDKDF (reference sequence). With V trimmed by 5 bases and J by 0 bases, 15 bases remained unmatched. The CDR3 consists of 19 residues. The CDR3 sequence is CATSPRTGSGEPSYNEQFF. CDR3 nucleotide sequence: TGTGCCACCAGCCCTCGGACGGGTAGCGGGGAGCCCTCCTACAATGAGCAGTTCTTC.

V is TRBV7-2 and J is TRBJ2-5; weak D call: TRBD2 (5 bases). V dropped 5 bases and J dropped 4 bases, with 14 bases sitting between them. CDR3 length equals 14 residues. Germline V lookup: CDR1 SGHTA, CDR2 FQGNSA. The CDR3 nucleotides are TGTGCCAGCAGCCCCCGGACTGGTGGAGAGACCCAGTACTTC. Its protein is CASSPRTGGETQYF.

This clone was recorded only once. This chain links TRBV9 with TRBJ2-7; TRBD1 agrees at 9 bases. J gave up 6 bases and V 7 bases, and 11 bases lay outside the gene matches. CDR3 length: 14 residues. Per germline, CDR1 SGDLS and CDR2 YYNGEE. The CDR3 spells CASSTGGTLGEQYF. CDR3 bases: TGTGCCAGCTCAACAGGGGGCACGCTCGGCGAGCAGTACTTC.

This sequence joins TRBV9 and TRBJ1-1; D not resolved. The germline CDR1 and CDR2 sequences are SGDLS and YYNGEE. This CDR3 is 14 amino acids long. Trimming took 1 base from V and 6 from J, leaving 13 bases between them. The DNA for the CDR3 is TGTGCCAGCAGCGTAACCGTCGAGGCCCCTGAAGCTTTCTTT. It yields the protein CASSVTVEAPEAFF. Filled out from reference TRBV9 and TRBJ1-1, the complete variable domain reads DSGVTQTPKHLITATGQRVTLRCSPRSGDLSVYWYQQSLDQGLQFLIQYYNGEERAKGNILERFSAQQFPDLHSELNLSSLELGDSALYFCASSVTVEAPEAFFGQGTRLTVV.

This clone has a single count. The CDR3 region is CASSLEKDVNSPLHF. CDR3 coding DNA: TGTGCCAGCAGCTTGGAAAAGGACGTTAATTCACCCCTCCACTTT. The genes are TRBV7-2 and TRBJ1-6; D is undetermined. The length of the CDR3 is 15 residues. Per the germline V gene, CDR1 is SGHTA and CDR2 is FQGNSA. Trimming took 3 bases from V and 6 from J, leaving 12 bases between them.

The V gene is TRBV10-3, the J gene TRBJ2-1; the D is unclear. Trimming cost V 3 bases and J 5 bases, with 8 bases left between them. The germline V gene encodes CDR1 ENHRY and CDR2 SYGVKD. CDR3 length equals 13 residues. The CDR3 loop reads CAISESQNNEQFF. The CDR3 region has the DNA TGTGCCATCAGTGAATCTCAGAACAATGAGCAGTTCTTC.

This clone was seen once. V usage is TRBV19 and J usage is TRBJ1-2; possibly TRBD1 for D (6 bases). Germline CDR1 LNHDA, CDR2 SQIVND (reference sequence). This CDR3 is built from 12 residues. The ends were cut back, 4 bases at V and 14 bases at J, with 17 bases in the middle. CDR3 DNA: TGTGCCAGTAGTACCCGAGGGGGGGCGGGTACCTTC. Its protein is CASSTRGGAGTF.

The chain joins TRBV5-1 to TRBJ1-1; weak D call: TRBD1 (6 bases). Looked up from germline, CDR1 is SGHRS and CDR2 is YFSETQ. Trimming cost V 0 bases and J 1 base, with 10 bases left between them. The CDR3 extends over 15 amino acids. The CDR3 reads CASSLASTGNTEAFF. CDR3 DNA sequence: TGCGCCAGCAGCTTGGCGTCGACAGGGAACACTGAAGCTTTCTTT.

This clone was seen a few times. The chain carries TRBV9 and TRBJ1-1, with 9 bases that match TRBD1. J gave up 1 base and V 3 bases, and 1 base lay outside the gene matches. This CDR3 contains 14 residues. The germline V gene has CDR1 SGDLS and CDR2 YYNGEE. CDR3 sequence: CASSGGQGNTEAFF. As DNA, the CDR3 is TGTGCCAGCAGCGGGGGACAGGGGAACACTGAAGCTTTCTTT.

This sequence joins TRBV9 and TRBJ1-1, with TRBD1 matching over 9 bases. V was clipped by 4 bases and J by 3 bases; unmatched bases: 16. The CDR3 spans 18 residues. Germline CDR1 SGDLS, CDR2 YYNGEE. This CDR3 reads CASSKNRGRTIWDTEAFF. DNA of the CDR3: TGTGCCAGCAGCAAGAACAGGGGGCGGACGATATGGGACACTGAAGCTTTCTTT.

The chain joins TRBV27 to TRBJ2-2; D might be TRBD1 (5 bases). Trimming shortened V by 2 bases and J by 5 bases, and 12 bases separated the two germline ends. The CDR3 totals 15 residues. Germline CDR1 reads MNHEY; CDR2 reads SMNVEV (reference sequence). Written as DNA, the CDR3 is TGTGCCAGCAGTTTAACGGCAGGGCAAACCGGGGAGCTGTTTTTT. Protein: CASSLTAGQTGELFF.

The chain links TRBV6-5 to TRBJ1-3, with D maybe TRBD1 (6 bases). CDR1 and CDR2 (germline): MNHEY, SVGAGI. The length of the CDR3 is 14 residues. Deletions cut 6 bases from V and 1 base from J, with 10 bases between. CDR3 sequence reads: CASSSGQSGNTIYF. DNA of the CDR3: TGTGCCAGCAGCTCCGGACAGTCTGGAAACACCATATATTTT.

This chain connects TRBV5-1 to TRBJ1-1; no clear D. Trimming took 1 base from V and 3 from J, leaving 10 bases between them. The CDR3 is 14 amino acids. Per the germline V gene, CDR1 is SGHRS and CDR2 is YFSETQ. The DNA for the CDR3 is TGCGCCAGCAGCTTGAGACCGAGTGACACTGAAGCTTTCTTT. Amino acids: CASSLRPSDTEAFF.

The CDR3 protein is CASSLSTGSPDTQYF. In DNA, the CDR3 is TGCGCCAGCAGCTTGTCGACAGGGAGCCCAGATACGCAGTATTTT. The chain carries TRBV5-1 and TRBJ2-3; 7 bases fit TRBD1. The CDR3 extends over 15 amino acids. CDR1 is SGHRS and CDR2 is YFSETQ in the germline V gene. With 1 base clipped from V and 4 bases from J, the junction kept 6 bases outside the gene matches. Full variable domain (remainder filled in from reference TRBV5-1 and TRBJ2-3): KAGVTQTPRYLIKTRGQQVTLSCSPISGHRSVSWYQQTPGQGLQFLFEYFSETQRNKGNFPGRFSGRQFSNSRSEMNVSTLELGDSALYLCASSLSTGSPDTQYFGPGTRLTVL.

The chain carries TRBV19 and TRBJ1-1, with D perhaps TRBD1 (6 bases). CDR1 and CDR2 from the germline V gene are LNHDA and SQIVND (reference sequence). The V end was cut by 4 bases, the J end by 1 base, with 16 bases between. The CDR3 covers 16 residues. As DNA, the CDR3 is TGTGCCAGTAGTAAAAACAGGGACACGGCGAACACTGAAGCTTTCTTT. Translating gives CASSKNRDTANTEAFF.

This chain links TRBV29-1 with TRBJ2-1; 10 bases map to TRBD1. Unmatched junction bases numbered 0, after V lost 1 base and J lost 6 bases. Germline V gene lookup returns CDR1 SQVTM and CDR2 ANQGSEA. CDR3 length: 13 residues. The CDR3 is CSVEGTGGNEQFF. CDR3 sequence (DNA): TGCAGCGTTGAAGGGACAGGGGGCAATGAGCAGTTCTTC.

The chain combines TRBV2 with TRBJ2-2, with D perhaps matching TRBD1 or TRBD2 (5 bases each). Deletions cut 4 bases from V and 2 bases from J, with 14 bases between. The germline CDR1 and CDR2 sequences are SNHLY and FYNNEI. This CDR3 has 16 amino acids. The CDR3 sequence is CASSGPGGINTGELFF. CDR3 sequence (DNA): TGTGCCAGCAGTGGCCCTGGGGGTATAAACACCGGGGAGCTGTTTTTT.

This chain uses TRBV5-5 with TRBJ1-1, with D possibly TRBD1 on 6 matching bases. V lost 0 bases and J lost 8, with 8 bases in between. Germline values: CDR1 SGHKS, CDR2 YYEKEE (reference sequence). There are 12 residues in the CDR3. The DNA for the CDR3 is TGTGCCAGCAGCTTGGTCGGACAGGAAGCTTTCTTT. The encoded protein is CASSLVGQEAFF.

V usage is TRBV5-1 and J usage is TRBJ2-6, with a possible D match to TRBD2 (5 bases). V lost 0 bases and J lost 4, with 8 bases in between. The length of the CDR3 is 15 residues. The V gene's germline CDR1 is SGHRS and CDR2 YFSETQ. CDR3 nucleotides: TGCGCCAGCAGCTTGGACGGGAACGGGGCCAACGTCCTGACTTTC. This sequence encodes CASSLDGNGANVLTF.

The chain uses TRBV18 and TRBJ2-5; no definite D call. The V gene lost 8 bases and the J gene lost 5 bases, with 15 bases spanning the gap. The CDR3 loop spans 13 amino acids. CDR1 is KGHSH, CDR2 LQKENI, per germline. CDR3 nucleotide sequence: TGTGCCAGCCTCCATTCAAATAGGGAGACCCAGTACTTC. Its translation is CASLHSNRETQYF.

CDR3 amino acids: CASSSTGQGDTEAFF. The CDR3 DNA reads TGCGCCAGCAGCTCGACGGGACAGGGGGACACTGAAGCTTTCTTT. This sequence joins TRBV5-1 and TRBJ1-1, with 11 bases lining up with TRBD1. Unmatched junction bases numbered 4, after V lost 3 bases and J lost 3 bases. Per germline, CDR1 SGHRS and CDR2 YFSETQ. The CDR3 runs to 15 residues.

The chain joins TRBV2 to TRBJ2-2, with D perhaps TRBD2 (6 bases). The V and J ends lost 1 base and 0 bases respectively, with 6 bases between them. Germline V CDR1 and CDR2: SNHLY, FYNNEI. The CDR3 has 15 amino acids. The CDR3 DNA reads as TGTGCCAGCAGTGAAGTAGCGGCGAACACCGGGGAGCTGTTTTTT. Amino acid sequence: CASSEVAANTGELFF.

In this sample, this clone turned up once. The chain employs TRBV5-1 and TRBJ2-5; 11 bases are shared with TRBD2. CDR3 length: 19 amino acids. From germline, CDR1 is SGHRS and CDR2 YFSETQ. The V segment lost 4 bases and the J segment 5 bases; nucleotides outside the gene matches: 19. CDR3 sequence: CASSAVPFTSGGEMETQYF. For the CDR3, the DNA is TGCGCCAGCAGCGCGGTGCCTTTCACTAGCGGGGGTGAAATGGAGACCCAGTACTTC.

A single count supports this clone. The V gene is TRBV7-2, the J gene TRBJ2-7; D is uncertain. The germline V gene has CDR1 SGHTA and CDR2 FQGNSA. With 7 bases removed from V and 1 base from J, the gap between germline ends came to 11 bases. CDR3 length: 13 amino acids. The CDR3: CASNPGLSYEQYF. For the CDR3, the DNA is TGTGCCAGCAACCCTGGGCTTTCCTACGAGCAGTACTTC. Full variable domain (remainder filled in from reference TRBV7-2 and TRBJ2-7): GAGVSQSPSNKVTEKGKDVELRCDPISGHTALYWYRQSLGQGLEFLIYFQGNSAPDKSGLPSDRFSAERTGGSVSTLTIQRTQQEDSAVYLCASNPGLSYEQYFGPGTRLTVT.